These T cell receptor beta chains were read from a single sample in a study of T cells after yellow fever vaccination. TCRdb re-analysed the 5' RACE reads in MiXCR, keeping a single row per CDR3 protein. The table records around 300,000 distinct CDR3 sequences, about 4% of them present only once. Source: PBMCs, taken 5 days after the yellow fever booster vaccination. All receptors derive from a man aged 18 to 35 who received the YFV17D yellow fever vaccine. Each CDR3 is given without its conserved first and last residue.

cdr3_aa j_call v_call
SASEGTGRNQPQH TRBJ1-5 TRBV20-1
ASSQGLSLNEKLF TRBJ1-4 TRBV4-1
ASSLGRAGLNEQF TRBJ2-1 TRBV7-2
ASSLAGITNGYT TRBJ1-2 TRBV5-1
AIRSTSGVYNEQF TRBJ2-1 TRBV10-3
ASSAGLTANTGELF TRBJ2-2 TRBV6-6
ASSTGTRPEETQY TRBJ2-5 TRBV5-1
SAGRGHQSHEQY TRBJ2-7 TRBV20-1
ASSYFGRYEQY TRBJ2-7 TRBV6-2/TRBV6-3
AISESSGSYEQY TRBJ2-7 TRBV10-3
AISDLTGQYTDTQY TRBJ2-3 TRBV10-3
ASSGGDTQY TRBJ2-3 TRBV12-3/TRBV12-4
SARGQGDSTIY TRBJ1-3 TRBV20-1
ASSSLSGAF TRBJ1-1 TRBV6-6
SAGDSREQY TRBJ2-7 TRBV20-1
ASSGSGMNEKLF TRBJ1-4 TRBV7-9
ASSHTGTLEAF TRBJ1-1 TRBV5-1
ASSSTVTGDQPQH TRBJ1-5 TRBV7-6
ASSPPLAGDTQY TRBJ2-3 TRBV18
ASSQEPGTNEKLF TRBJ1-4 TRBV4-3
ASSYQPQLSYGYT TRBJ1-2 TRBV6-5
SANRLFGAGELF TRBJ2-2 TRBV20-1
ASSLFQSANYGYT TRBJ1-2 TRBV7-2
ASTLDRRTDTQY TRBJ2-3 TRBV5-5
ASSSKKAGAHTDTQY TRBJ2-3 TRBV5-4
ASSLAFPTDTQY TRBJ2-3 TRBV5-5
ASSPIAGSSYEQY TRBJ2-7 TRBV4-1
ASSSTGTGDETQY TRBJ2-5 TRBV12-3/TRBV12-4